Shown below are 11 T cell receptor beta chains from a single sample sequenced in a study of T cells in women clearing cervical HPV infection (dated by TCRdb to the late 2010s). The receptor library was made with the immunoSEQ multiplex PCR assay. Drawn from immuneACCESS, this table holds only the in-frame rearrangements with V and J called that TCRdb kept. Clones are partly lost; checked studies trace under half to an unresolved V gene and leave the rest unexplained. The table for this sample lists about 32,000 clones. The ten most abundant clones make up 3.5% to 5.5% of the sample. Sample: blood buffy coat. The receptors stem from a woman aged 18-70 years with a cervical HPV16 infection that either progressed to CIN3+ or cleared (not recorded which).

Concerning this clone itself: A junction boundary mismatches the germline segment, possibly from a read error. The read terminates 3 residues before the CDR3 end, so the remaining end is supplied by the germline J gene. The rearrangement links TRBV4-2 to TRBJ2-3, with TRBD2 matching over 10 bases. The V gene's germline CDR1 is LGHNA and CDR2 YNFKEQ. CDR3 size: 18 residues. The CDR3 is CASSQDRLAGAYTDTQYF. The sequenced part of the CDR3 DNA is TGCGCCAGCAGCCAAGATCGGCTAGCGGGGGCGTACACAGATACG.

Incomplete CDR3 DNA: TGTGCCAGTAGTACCTCCGGGACTGGTATAATCTACGAC. Translated: CASSTSGTGIIYD. The full CDR3 protein is CASSTSGTGIIYDYTF. The chain carries TRBV19 and TRBJ1-2; TRBD1 might be the D (5 bases). The read terminates 3 residues ahead of where the CDR3 ends, so the germline J gene completes it. Germline V CDR1 and CDR2: LNHDA, SQIVND (reference sequence). The CDR3 runs 16 residues.

To note about this clone: The sequenced fragment ends 3 residues before the CDR3 boundary, so the rest is inferred from the germline J gene. V is TRBV30 and J is TRBJ1-2; D gene unclear. This CDR3 comprises 15 residues. The germline gives CDR1 GTSNPN, CDR2 SVGIG (reference sequence). The covered CDR3 bases are TGTGCCTGGAGCTCGTTGCGGGGAGCCTCACATGAC. It yields the protein CAWSSLRGASHD. The whole CDR3 sequence reads CAWSSLRGASHDYTF.

Remarks on this clone: The read is 3 residues too short to cover the CDR3 end, so that end is filled in from the germline J gene. The genes are TRBV7-8 and TRBJ1-2; 7 positions agree with TRBD1. The length of the CDR3 is 14 residues. Looked up from germline, CDR1 is SGHVS and CDR2 is FQNEAQ. V lost 5 bases, J lost 0 bases, and 3 bases stayed unmatched. CDR3 DNA, as far as it was read: TGTGCCAGCAGCCCAGGGACAGCTAACTATGGC. This codes for CASSPGTANYG. The CDR3, in full, reads CASSPGTANYGYTF.

With regard to this clone: The read ends 3 residues shy of where the CDR3 ends; the end is completed using the germline J gene. The chain employs TRBV10-3 and TRBJ2-1; 9 bases are a match to TRBD2. The junction had 4 bases not matched to a gene; V was cut back by 6 bases and J by 7 bases. The CDR3 has 13 residues. Germline V gene data show CDR1 as ENHRY and CDR2 as SYGVKD. The CDR3 bases that were read are TGTGCCATCAGGGGCGGGGGGGCGAATGAG. This encodes CAIRGGGANE. The CDR3 in full is CAIRGGGANEQFF.

With respect to this clone: The read finishes 3 residues shy of the CDR3 end, and the germline J gene is used to complete it. The chain has TRBV6-2 or TRBV6-3 and TRBJ1-5; 7 positions match TRBD1. Germline lookup yields CDR1 MNHEY and CDR2 SVGEGT. This CDR3 spans 16 amino acids. The V segment lost 6 bases and the J segment 0 bases; nucleotides outside the gene matches: 8. The part of the CDR3 DNA that was read is TGTGCCAGCAGGAAGTGGGACAGCCCTAGCAATCAGCCC. Its translation is CASRKWDSPSNQP. The whole CDR3 sequence reads CASRKWDSPSNQPQHF.

Points on this clone: From the germline J gene comes the end of the CDR3, since the read stops 3 residues before it. The chain combines TRBV14 with TRBJ2-2; TRBD1 matches at 7 bases. The CDR3 consists of 15 residues. Germline lookup yields CDR1 SGHDN and CDR2 FVKESK. Trimming at V came to 4 bases and at J to 0 bases, leaving 2 bases not matched to a gene. CDR3 residues: CASSPGQTNTGELFF. The sequenced CDR3 bases are TGTGCCAGCAGCCCGGGACAGACGAACACCGGGGAG. The full variable domain, rest sourced from reference TRBV14 and TRBJ2-2, is EAGVTQFPSHSVIEKGQTVTLRCDPISGHDNLYWYRRVMGKEIKFLLHFVKESKQDESGMPNNRFLAERTGGTYSTLKVQPAELEDSGVYFCASSPGQTNTGELFFGEGSRLTVL.

A remark on this clone: The sequence runs out 3 residues before the end of the CDR3; the remainder is reconstructed from the germline J gene. The chain recombines TRBV20-1 with TRBJ2-5; 8 positions match TRBD1. Germline V CDR1 and CDR2: DFQATT, SNEGSKA (reference sequence). The CDR3 totals 14 residues. V shed 6 bases and J 7 bases; nucleotides not matched to a gene: 13. CDR3 DNA (partial): TGCAGTGCGAGGGGACAGGACCAGACGAGGACC. Translated: CSARGQDQTRT. The full-length CDR3 reads as CSARGQDQTRTQYF.

With regard to this clone: The CDR3 is cut off 3 residues early in the read; its end comes from the germline J gene. The chain links TRBV7-2 to TRBJ2-5, with D possibly matching TRBD2 (6 bases). Between the trimmed V and J ends, which lost 1 base and 1 base, there was a span of 7 bases. This CDR3 is built from 14 residues. Germline lookup yields CDR1 SGHTA and CDR2 FQGNSA. The CDR3 spells CASSLGDFQETQYF. The sequenced part of the CDR3 DNA is TGTGCCAGCAGCTTAGGGGACTTCCAAGAGACC.

Points on this clone: The read ends 3 residues shy of where the CDR3 ends; the end is completed using the germline J gene. The rearrangement links TRBV30 to TRBJ1-2, with 9 bases lining up with TRBD1. This CDR3 is built from 13 residues. The germline CDR1 and CDR2 sequences are GTSNPN and SVGIG (reference sequence). The CDR3 protein is CAAQTGGRKTYTF. The CDR3 bases that were read are TGTGCCGCGCAGACAGGGGGGAGGAAAACC.

A word on this clone: The read is 3 residues too short to cover the CDR3 end, so that end is filled in from the germline J gene. The chain uses TRBV20-1 and TRBJ1-1; 10 bases align to TRBD1. The CDR3 runs 12 residues. The germline CDR1 and CDR2 sequences are DFQATT and SNEGSKA (reference sequence). Partial CDR3 DNA: TGCAGTGTCCGACAGGGGGCGGGGGAG. Translation gives CSVRQGAGE. The CDR3 reads in full as CSVRQGAGEAFF.